A selection of T cell receptor beta chains follows, all from one sample in a study of PD-L1 blockade in urothelial cancer. The assay was immunoSEQ multiplex PCR, and TCRdb's table has in-frame clones only and misses some. The sample contains 35,000 to 55,000 clones, 88% of which appear only once. The sequencing here drew on PBMCs, taken around atezolizumab (anti-PD-L1) treatment. The receptor set was obtained from a woman aged 55-69 years with urothelial cancer. Both conserved end residues are part of each CDR3. A D gene is named only where the DNA matches it firmly. The size entry is marked missing in some rows and otherwise reads once, few, many or a size class.

once	.	TRBV7-2	TRBJ2-7	TGTGCCAGCAGCGCAGGGACCGGGACATACGAGCAGTACTTC	CASSAGTGTYEQYF
.	TRBD1	TRBV4-1	TRBJ2-1	TGCGCCAGCAGCCAAGACCCCCCGCGGGGGACAGGGATCAATGAGCAGTTCTTC	CASSQDPPRGTGINEQFF
once	.	TRBV7-2	TRBJ2-7	TGTGCCAGCAGCCCTGACACCGCCCGCTACGAGCAGTACTTC	CASSPDTARYEQYF
few	TRBD1	TRBV2	TRBJ1-5	TGTGCCAGCAGCTCACAGGGGAGCAATCAGCCCCAGCATTTT	CASSSQGSNQPQHF
.	.	TRBV21-1	TRBJ1-2	TGTGCCAGCAAGGGGACAGGGTTAGATGGCTACACCTTC	CASKGTGLDGYTF
.	TRBD2	TRBV7-8	TRBJ2-1	TGTGCCAGCAGCTTAGTAGCGGGAGGCTCCGAGCAGTTCTTC	CASSLVAGGSEQFF
.	TRBD1	TRBV6-6	TRBJ2-7	TGTGCCAGCAGTTATAGGGACAGGGTCCACGAGCAGTACTTC	CASSYRDRVHEQYF
.	TRBD1	TRBV5-1	TRBJ2-2	TGCGCCAGCAGCTTGTTTCAGGGGGCAATGGACACCGGGGAGCTGTTTTTT	CASSLFQGAMDTGELFF
.	TRBD1	TRBV4-3	TRBJ1-2	TGCGCCAGCAGCCTACTACAGGGGACGTCGGATGGCTACACCTTC	CASSLLQGTSDGYTF
.	.	TRBV13	TRBJ1-1	TGTGCCAGCAGCTTAGGAGGGGGACCTTACAGGTCTGAAGCTTTCTTT	CASSLGGGPYRSEAFF
.	.	TRBV19	TRBJ2-1	TGTGCCAGTAGTAGAAGACAGTACAATGAGCAGTTCTTC	CASSRRQYNEQFF
.	TRBD2	TRBV5-4	TRBJ2-3	TGTGCCAGCAGCCCCGCGCTAGCGGGCACAGATACGCAGTATTTT	CASSPALAGTDTQYF
.	TRBD2	TRBV10-3	TRBJ2-1	TGTGCCATCAGTGAACCCGGGACTAGCGGGATGAGCTCCTACAATGAGCAGTTCTTC	CAISEPGTSGMSSYNEQFF
.	.	TRBV28	TRBJ1-2	TGTGCCAGCAGGCTTGCGGGCGCTAACTATGGCTACACCTTC	CASRLAGANYGYTF
.	TRBD2	TRBV7-9	TRBJ2-7	TGTGCCAGCAGCTTAGTCCAGGGACTAGCGGGAGACTACGAGCAGTACTTC	CASSLVQGLAGDYEQYF
.	TRBD2	TRBV5-4	TRBJ2-1	TGTGCCAGCGGAGGACGGGCGGGAGGGGGGCTCAATGAGCAGTTCTTC	CASGGRAGGGLNEQFF
.	TRBD2	TRBV5-1	TRBJ2-3	TGCGCCAGCGGAAGCGGGGGCACAGATACGCAGTATTTT	CASGSGGTDTQYF
.	.	TRBV13	TRBJ2-7	TGTGCCAGCAGCAGACAGTTTACCTACGAGCAGTACTTC	CASSRQFTYEQYF
.	TRBD2	TRBV14	TRBJ2-3	TGTGCCAGCAGCCAAGTTTTTAGCGGGAGGGCCTCCCCAGATACGCAGTATTTT	CASSQVFSGRASPDTQYF
.	TRBD1	TRBV27	TRBJ2-1	TGTGCCAGCAGTTTATCAGAAACAGGGGGCTGGCAGTTCTTC	CASSLSETGGWQFF
.	.	TRBV7-2	TRBJ1-2	TGTGCCAGCAGCTTTACAGGCAACTATGGCTACACCTTC	CASSFTGNYGYTF
.	.	TRBV5-4	TRBJ2-6	TGTGCCAGCAGCTTGGGAGGGACTGGGGCCAACGTCCTGACTTTC	CASSLGGTGANVLTF
.	TRBD2	TRBV13	TRBJ2-7	TGTGCCAGCAGCCCAACCGGGACTAGCGCCTACGAGCAGTACTTC	CASSPTGTSAYEQYF
.	TRBD1	TRBV6-1	TRBJ2-5	TGTGCCAGCATTATGAGAGGGGGCGGGGAGACCCAGTACTTC	CASIMRGGGETQYF
.	.	TRBV6-5	TRBJ2-6	TGTGCCAGCAGTCACAGGGGGGCCAACGTCCTGACTTTC	CASSHRGANVLTF
.	.	TRBV27	TRBJ1-2	TGTGCCAGCAGTGCACGAGTTGGGCCCAACTATGGCTACACCTTC	CASSARVGPNYGYTF
.	.	TRBV10-3	TRBJ2-7	TGTGCCATCAGTGAGGCGAGGGTGGACTACGAGCAGTACTTC	CAISEARVDYEQYF
.	TRBD1	TRBV5-1	TRBJ1-2	TGCGCCAGCAGCTTGGGGGCAAACCGGGACAGGGGGGATCATGGCTACACCTTC	CASSLGANRDRGDHGYTF
.	TRBD2	TRBV4-3	TRBJ2-3	TGCGCCAGCAGCCAAGGACCTGCGGGAGGTTCAGATACGCAGTATTTT	CASSQGPAGGSDTQYF
.	.	TRBV5-6	TRBJ2-7	TGTGCCAGCAGCGTAGTTGGGCTTCACTACGAGCAGTACTTC	CASSVVGLHYEQYF
.	TRBD1	TRBV7-6	TRBJ1-1	TGTGCCAGCAGACTCCCGACAGGGTTCACTGAAGCTTTCTTT	CASRLPTGFTEAFF
.	TRBD1	TRBV10-3	TRBJ2-5	TGTGCCATCAGTAGACAGGGGGGGCAAGAGACCCAGTACTTC	CAISRQGGQETQYF
.	.	TRBV27	TRBJ2-7	TGTGCCAGCAGTCCAGGGTCAGGGGTCAACGAGCAGTACTTC	CASSPGSGVNEQYF
once	.	TRBV7-2	TRBJ1-2	TGTGCCAGCAGCCGTTCAGGGTTTGGCTATGGCTACACCTTC	CASSRSGFGYGYTF
.	.	TRBV18	TRBJ1-1	TGTGCCAGCTCACCATTCCCTAGGAGGGCCACTGAAGCTTTCTTT	CASSPFPRRATEAFF
.	TRBD1	TRBV6-1	TRBJ2-7	TGTGCCACCTGGACAGGCTACGAGCAGTACTTC	CATWTGYEQYF
.	.	TRBV7-8	TRBJ1-2	TGTGCCAGCAGCTTAAGGACAGATAACTATGGCTACACCTTC	CASSLRTDNYGYTF
.	.	TRBV2	TRBJ1-1	TGTGCCAGCTATAGCCCTTCCATACAAGCTCTTCATTGGGAAGCTTTCTTT	CASYSPSIQALHWEAFF
few	TRBD1	TRBV5-6	TRBJ1-5	TGTGCCAGCAGTCTTGGACAGGCCGGTCAGCCCCAGCATTTT	CASSLGQAGQPQHF
.	.	TRBV5-1	TRBJ2-3	TGCGCCAGCAGGAGGACACAGGGTCGGCGTGGAGATACGCAGTATTTT	CASRRTQGRRGDTQYF